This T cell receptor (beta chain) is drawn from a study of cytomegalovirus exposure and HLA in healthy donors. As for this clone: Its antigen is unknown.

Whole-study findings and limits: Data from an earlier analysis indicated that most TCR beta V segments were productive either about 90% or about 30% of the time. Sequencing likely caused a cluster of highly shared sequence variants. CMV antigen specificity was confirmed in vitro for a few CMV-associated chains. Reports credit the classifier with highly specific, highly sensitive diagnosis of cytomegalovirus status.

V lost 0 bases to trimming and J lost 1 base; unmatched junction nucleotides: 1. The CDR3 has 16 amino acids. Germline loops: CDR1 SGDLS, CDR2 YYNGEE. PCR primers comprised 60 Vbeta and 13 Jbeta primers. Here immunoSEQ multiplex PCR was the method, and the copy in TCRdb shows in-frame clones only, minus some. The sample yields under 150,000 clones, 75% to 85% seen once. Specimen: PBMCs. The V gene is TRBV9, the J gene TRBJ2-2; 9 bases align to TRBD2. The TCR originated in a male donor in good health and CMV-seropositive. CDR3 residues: CASSVGSGGNTGELFF. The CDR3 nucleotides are TGTGCCAGCAGCGTAGGTAGCGGGGGGAACACCGGGGAGCTGTTTTTT. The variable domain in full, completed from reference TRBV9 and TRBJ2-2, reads DSGVTQTPKHLITATGQRVTLRCSPRSGDLSVYWYQQSLDQGLQFLIQYYNGEERAKGNILERFSAQQFPDLHSELNLSSLELGDSALYFCASSVGSGGNTGELFFGEGSRLTVL.